This is a list of T cell receptor beta chains from one sample in a study of cytotoxic CD8 clonotypes in ibrutinib-treated CLL. The table came from immunoSEQ multiplex PCR; TCRdb's copy has only in-frame clones and leaves some out. The table lists under 300,000 clones, roughly 76% of them singletons. This specimen was PBMCs, taken at disease progression, from a patient treated with ibrutinib. Receptors were obtained from a human donor with chronic lymphocytic leukemia. Each CDR3 is given with its conserved first and last residue. The D gene is left open where the match is weak. Only some rows state a clone size, as once, few, many or a class for expanded clones.

V gene	CDR3 length	J gene	D gene	clone size	CDR3 protein	CDR3 DNA
TRBV11-2	13	TRBJ2-7	NA	NA	CASSLRAGYEQYF	TGTGCCAGCAGCTTAAGGGCTGGCTACGAGCAGTACTTC
TRBV2	13	TRBJ2-7	TRBD1	NA	CASRRDRSDEQYF	TGTGCCAGCCGAAGGGACAGGTCCGACGAGCAGTACTTC
TRBV19	15	TRBJ2-7	TRBD2	NA	CASSSSGANYYEQYF	TGTGCCAGTAGTTCCAGCGGGGCGAACTACTACGAGCAGTACTTC
TRBV28	15	TRBJ2-1	TRBD2	NA	CASTSGGARLYEQFF	TGTGCCAGCACCTCCGGGGGGGCCCGCCTTTATGAGCAGTTCTTC
TRBV5-4	15	TRBJ2-7	NA	NA	CASSRTGYNFMEQYF	TGTGCCAGCAGCCGAACAGGTTACAATTTTATGGAGCAGTACTTC
TRBV29-1	14	TRBJ1-1	NA	NA	CSVDFTGGGTEAFF	TGCAGCGTTGATTTCACCGGGGGGGGAACTGAAGCTTTCTTT
TRBV11-1	14	TRBJ2-7	NA	NA	CASSAGPSSYEQYF	TGTGCCAGCAGCGCGGGACCGAGCTCCTACGAGCAGTACTTC
TRBV7-9	14	TRBJ2-7	NA	few	CASSLRDNSYEQYF	TGTGCCAGCAGCTTAAGGGACAACTCCTACGAGCAGTACTTC
TRBV6-6	15	TRBJ2-2	NA	NA	CASRSRELVSGELFF	TGTGCCAGCAGATCCCGGGAGTTGGTTTCCGGGGAGCTGTTTTTT
TRBV7-2	16	TRBJ2-4	TRBD1	once	CASSPPGQGRMNIQYF	TGTGCCAGCAGCCCACCCGGACAGGGAAGGATGAACATTCAGTACTTC
TRBV9	12	TRBJ2-1	NA	NA	CASSVNPNEQFF	TGTGCCAGCAGCGTAAATCCCAATGAGCAGTTCTTC
TRBV10-3	13	TRBJ1-3	NA	NA	CAIAGAVGNTIYF	TGTGCCATCGCGGGGGCAGTTGGAAACACCATATATTTT
TRBV6-1	16	TRBJ1-3	NA	NA	CASSESTGLPGNTIYF	TGTGCCAGCAGTGAATCGACGGGGCTCCCTGGAAACACCATATATTTT
TRBV7-8	10	TRBJ2-7	NA	once	CASSREEQYF	TGTGCCAGCAGCCGGGAGGAGCAGTACTTC
TRBV10-3	14	TRBJ2-3	TRBD1	NA	CAISEDRGADTQYF	TGTGCCATCAGTGAGGACAGGGGAGCAGATACGCAGTATTTT
TRBV15	15	TRBJ1-6	NA	NA	CATSSDGRDNSPLHF	TGTGCCACCAGCAGTGATGGCCGGGATAATTCACCCCTCCACTTT
TRBV29-1	17	TRBJ1-2	NA	NA	CSVDQGSSRLANYGYTF	TGCAGCGTTGACCAGGGGAGCTCCCGTCTTGCTAACTATGGCTACACCTTC
TRBV4-1	13	TRBJ1-1	NA	NA	CASSQAFGRKAFF	TGCGCCAGCAGCCAAGCGTTCGGAAGGAAGGCTTTCTTT
TRBV19	13	TRBJ2-1	TRBD1	few	CARRQGAYNEQFF	TGTGCCAGGCGACAGGGGGCCTACAATGAGCAGTTCTTC
TRBV2	15	TRBJ2-7	TRBD1	once	CASKYWDRGGYEQYF	TGTGCCAGCAAGTACTGGGACAGGGGCGGCTACGAGCAGTACTTC
TRBV6-5	13	TRBJ1-1	TRBD1	NA	CASSYHGQGKAFF	TGTGCCAGCAGTTACCATGGACAGGGAAAAGCTTTCTTT
TRBV7-9	14	TRBJ2-5	NA	NA	CASSPSWGKETQYF	TGTGCCAGCAGCCCTAGTTGGGGAAAAGAGACCCAGTACTTC
TRBV6-5	15	TRBJ1-5	NA	NA	CASSRNGYSNQPQHF	TGTGCCAGCAGCCGCAATGGTTATAGCAATCAGCCCCAGCATTTT
TRBV19	16	TRBJ1-3	TRBD1	NA	CASSINRGLSGNTIYF	TGTGCCAGTAGTATAAACAGGGGACTCTCTGGAAACACCATATATTTT
TRBV28	20	TRBJ2-7	TRBD2	NA	CASSGGQGHWTSGIQNEQYF	TGTGCCAGCAGTGGGGGACAGGGGCACTGGACTAGCGGGATTCAGAACGAGCAGTACTTC
TRBV5-1	15	TRBJ1-2	NA	NA	CASSPRRGADYGYTF	TGCGCCAGCAGCCCACGACGAGGGGCCGACTATGGCTACACCTTC
TRBV19	18	TRBJ2-3	NA	NA	CASSVVGRSRPFTDTQYF	TGTGCCAGTAGTGTAGTAGGACGGAGTAGACCTTTCACAGATACGCAGTATTTT
TRBV29-1	18	TRBJ1-2	TRBD1	NA	CSVERRHIATGVPYGYTF	TGCAGCGTTGAACGCCGACACATAGCCACAGGGGTCCCGTATGGCTACACCTTC
TRBV13	15	TRBJ2-7	NA	once	CASSSSPEMAGEQYF	TGTGCCAGCAGCTCTTCACCGGAGATGGCTGGAGAGCAGTACTTC
TRBV9	14	TRBJ1-4	NA	NA	CASSAGRRAEKLFF	TGTGCCAGCAGCGCGGGCCGCAGGGCAGAAAAACTGTTTTTT
TRBV5-1	15	TRBJ1-4	NA	NA	CASREGSKTNEKLFF	TGCGCCAGCAGGGAAGGCTCGAAGACTAATGAAAAACTGTTTTTT
TRBV20-1	10	TRBJ2-7	NA	NA	CSALSYEQYF	TGCAGTGCTCTCTCCTACGAGCAGTACTTC
TRBV18	12	TRBJ1-3	NA	few	CASSPGGNTIYF	TGTGCCAGCTCACCGGGGGGAAACACCATATATTTT
TRBV11-3	17	TRBJ2-7	NA	NA	CASSLVLFGRGGLEQYF	TGTGCCAGCAGCTTAGTACTTTTCGGGAGAGGGGGCCTCGAGCAGTACTTC
TRBV2	13	TRBJ2-2	TRBD1	NA	CASRIQGTGELFF	TGTGCCAGCAGAATACAGGGGACCGGGGAGCTGTTTTTT
TRBV10-3	12	TRBJ2-1	NA	NA	CAISGVSNEQFF	TGTGCCATCAGTGGTGTCAGCAATGAGCAGTTCTTC
TRBV7-8	17	TRBJ1-2	TRBD1	NA	CASSLVGVGTGLYGYTF	TGTGCCAGCAGCCTCGTGGGGGTCGGGACAGGGCTCTATGGCTACACCTTC
TRBV7-8	15	TRBJ1-2	NA	few	CASSLEWRTHYGYTF	TGTGCCAGCAGCTTAGAGTGGCGCACTCACTATGGCTACACCTTC
TRBV12-5	15	TRBJ2-2	NA	once	CASGHHGLNTGELFF	TGTGCTAGTGGCCACCATGGACTTAACACCGGGGAGCTGTTTTTT
TRBV18	16	TRBJ1-4	NA	NA	CASSPALGSGVEKLFF	TGTGCCAGCTCACCGGCTCTTGGCAGCGGAGTTGAAAAACTGTTTTTT